The TCR beta chain under discussion was sequenced for a study of OX40 agonist ivuxolimab in advanced cancers. General study results and limits: Not determined was the antigen specificity of the expanded peripheral T cells. With doses of 0.1 to 3.0 mg/kg, CD4+ and CD8+ blood T cells had undergone clonal expansion by week 6.

The protocol was immunoSEQ multiplex PCR, while the TCRdb copy is restricted to in-frame clones and leaves out a portion. This repertoire shows some 130,000 clones, about nine tenths found once; its top ten account for 1.1%. The CDR3 runs 15 residues. The germline V gene encodes CDR1 SGHTA and CDR2 FQGNSA. V gave up 2 bases and J gave up 8 bases, with 18 bases separating them. As concerns this clone: Its matching antigen is unknown.

Sampled blood was obtained at baseline, cycle 4 day 1, and cycle 7 day 1. This rearrangement joins TRBV7-2 to TRBJ1-2; TRBD1 is a possible D gene (5 bases). The sequencing here drew on CD4+ or CD8+ T cells sorted from blood, taken in a trial of the OX40 agonist ivuxolimab. The origin of this receptor is an adult with an advanced solid tumor such as melanoma, head and neck, liver or kidney cancer. CDR3 DNA sequence: TGTGCCAGCAGCTTAACGCGGGGGAGCTATGGGGGCTACACCTTC. Translating it yields CASSLTRGSYGGYTF.